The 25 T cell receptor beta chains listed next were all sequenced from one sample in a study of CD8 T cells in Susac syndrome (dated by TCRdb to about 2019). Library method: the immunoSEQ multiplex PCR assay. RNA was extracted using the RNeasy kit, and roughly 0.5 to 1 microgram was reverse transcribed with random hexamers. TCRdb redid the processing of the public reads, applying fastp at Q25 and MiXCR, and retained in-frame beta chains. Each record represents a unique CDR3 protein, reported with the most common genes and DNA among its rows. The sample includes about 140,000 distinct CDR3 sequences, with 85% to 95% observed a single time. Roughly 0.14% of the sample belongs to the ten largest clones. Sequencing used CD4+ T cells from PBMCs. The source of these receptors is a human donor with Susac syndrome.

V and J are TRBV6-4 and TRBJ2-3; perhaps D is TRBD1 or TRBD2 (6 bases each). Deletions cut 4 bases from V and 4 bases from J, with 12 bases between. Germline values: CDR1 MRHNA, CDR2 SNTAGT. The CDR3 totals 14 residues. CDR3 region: CASSVSGAPDTQYF. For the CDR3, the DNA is TGTGCCAGCAGTGTATCGGGGGCACCAGATACGCAGTATTTT.

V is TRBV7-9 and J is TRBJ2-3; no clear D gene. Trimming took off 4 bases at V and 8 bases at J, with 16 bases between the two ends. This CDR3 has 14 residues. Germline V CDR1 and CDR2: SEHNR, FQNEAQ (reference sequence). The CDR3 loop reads CASSSGVALGTQYF. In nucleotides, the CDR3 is TGTGCCAGCAGCTCAGGAGTGGCCCTGGGTACGCAGTATTTT.

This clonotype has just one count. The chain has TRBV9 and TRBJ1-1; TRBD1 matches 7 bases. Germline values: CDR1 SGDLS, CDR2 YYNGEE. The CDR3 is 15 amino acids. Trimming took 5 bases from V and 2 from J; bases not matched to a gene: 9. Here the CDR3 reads CASRATGTANTEAFF. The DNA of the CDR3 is TGTGCCAGCAGGGCAACAGGGACAGCTAACACTGAAGCTTTCTTT.

This chain's CDR3 is CAWSPGLAGKFF. DNA of the CDR3: TGTGCCTGGAGCCCAGGACTAGCGGGAAAGTTCTTC. The chain uses TRBV30 and TRBJ2-1; 12 nucleotides match TRBD2. From germline, CDR1 is GTSNPN and CDR2 SVGIG (reference sequence). The V and J ends lost 3 bases and 14 bases, in that order; junction bases with no gene match: 5. The CDR3 consists of 12 residues.

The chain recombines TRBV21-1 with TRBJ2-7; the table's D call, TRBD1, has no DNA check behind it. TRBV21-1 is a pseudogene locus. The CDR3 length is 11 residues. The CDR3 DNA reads TGTGCCTCACCCCCCGGGGCGGAGCAGTACTTC. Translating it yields CASPPGAEQYF.

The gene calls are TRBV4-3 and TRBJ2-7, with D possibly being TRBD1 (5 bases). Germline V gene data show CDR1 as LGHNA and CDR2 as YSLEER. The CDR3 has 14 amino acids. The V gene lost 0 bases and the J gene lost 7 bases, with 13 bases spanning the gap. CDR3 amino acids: CASSQDPSTVEQYF. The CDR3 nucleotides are TGCGCCAGCAGCCAAGACCCCTCGACAGTGGAGCAGTACTTC.

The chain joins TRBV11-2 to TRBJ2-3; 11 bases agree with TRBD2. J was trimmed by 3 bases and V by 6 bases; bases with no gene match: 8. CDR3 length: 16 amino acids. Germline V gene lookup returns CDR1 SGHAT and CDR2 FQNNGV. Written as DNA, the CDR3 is TGTGCCAGCAGAAGAATAGCGGGGGGGCCAACAGATACGCAGTATTTT. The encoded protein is CASRRIAGGPTDTQYF.

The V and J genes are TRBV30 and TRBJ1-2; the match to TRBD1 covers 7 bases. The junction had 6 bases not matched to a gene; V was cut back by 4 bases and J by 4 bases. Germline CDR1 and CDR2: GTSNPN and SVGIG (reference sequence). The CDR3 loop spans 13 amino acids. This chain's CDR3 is CAWIRGQTYGYTF. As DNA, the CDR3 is TGTGCCTGGATACGGGGACAGACCTATGGCTACACCTTC.

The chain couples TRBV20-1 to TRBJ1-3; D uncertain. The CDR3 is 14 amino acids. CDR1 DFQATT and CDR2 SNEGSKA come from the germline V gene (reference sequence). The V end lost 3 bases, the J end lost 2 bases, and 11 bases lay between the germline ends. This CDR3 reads CSASPGHTGNTIYF. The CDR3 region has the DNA TGCAGTGCTAGCCCCGGGCACACTGGAAACACCATATATTTT.

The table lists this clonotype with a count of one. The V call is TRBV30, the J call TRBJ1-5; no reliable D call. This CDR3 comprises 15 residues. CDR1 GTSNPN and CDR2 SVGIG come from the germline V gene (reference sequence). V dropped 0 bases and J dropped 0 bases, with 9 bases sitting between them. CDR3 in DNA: TGTGCCTGGAGTGTACTCCGGGGTAGCAATCAGCCCCAGCATTTT. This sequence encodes CAWSVLRGSNQPQHF.

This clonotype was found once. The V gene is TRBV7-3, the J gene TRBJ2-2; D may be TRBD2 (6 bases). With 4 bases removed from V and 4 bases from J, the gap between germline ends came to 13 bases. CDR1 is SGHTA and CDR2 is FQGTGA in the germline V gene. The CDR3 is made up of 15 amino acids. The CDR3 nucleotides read TGTGCCAGCAGCTCCGGAGGGCCCGGCACCGGGGAGCTGTTTTTT. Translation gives CASSSGGPGTGELFF.

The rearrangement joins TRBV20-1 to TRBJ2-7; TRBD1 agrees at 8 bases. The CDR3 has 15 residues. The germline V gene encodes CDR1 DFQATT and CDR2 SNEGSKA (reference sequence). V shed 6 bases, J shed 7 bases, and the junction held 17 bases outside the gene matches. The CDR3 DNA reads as TGCAGTGCCAGGCCTTCGGGACAGGAGCCTCTTGAGCAGTACTTC. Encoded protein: CSARPSGQEPLEQYF.

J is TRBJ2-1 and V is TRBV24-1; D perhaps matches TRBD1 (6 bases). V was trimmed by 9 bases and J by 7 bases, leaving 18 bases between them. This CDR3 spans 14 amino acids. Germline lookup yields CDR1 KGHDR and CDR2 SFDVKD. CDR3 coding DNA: TGTGCCACCGGGGGTCCAGGTGGACAGAATGAGCAGTTCTTC. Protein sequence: CATGGPGGQNEQFF.

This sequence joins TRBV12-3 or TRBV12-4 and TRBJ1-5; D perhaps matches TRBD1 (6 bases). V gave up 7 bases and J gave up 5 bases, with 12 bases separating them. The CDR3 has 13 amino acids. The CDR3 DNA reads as TGTGCCAGCAACCTAGCAGGGGATCAGCCCCAGCATTTT. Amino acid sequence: CASNLAGDQPQHF.

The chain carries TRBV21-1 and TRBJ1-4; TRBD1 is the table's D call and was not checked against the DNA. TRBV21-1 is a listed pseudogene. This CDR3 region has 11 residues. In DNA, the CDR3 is TGTGCCAGCAGCAAAAAGAGTTGGGACCCTTTT. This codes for CASSKKSWDPF.

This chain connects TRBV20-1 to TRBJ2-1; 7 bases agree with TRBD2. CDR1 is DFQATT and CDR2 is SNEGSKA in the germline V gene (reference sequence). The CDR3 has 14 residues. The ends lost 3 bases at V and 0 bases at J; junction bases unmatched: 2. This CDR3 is CSASAGVSYNEQFF. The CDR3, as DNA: TGCAGTGCTAGCGCGGGAGTCTCCTACAATGAGCAGTTCTTC.

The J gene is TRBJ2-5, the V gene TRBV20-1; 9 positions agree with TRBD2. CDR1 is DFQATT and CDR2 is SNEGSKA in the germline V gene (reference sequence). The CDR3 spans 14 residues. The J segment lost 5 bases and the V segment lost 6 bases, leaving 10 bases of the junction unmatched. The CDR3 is CSACLAGGRETQYF. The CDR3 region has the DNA TGCAGTGCCTGCCTGGCGGGGGGGCGTGAGACCCAGTACTTC.

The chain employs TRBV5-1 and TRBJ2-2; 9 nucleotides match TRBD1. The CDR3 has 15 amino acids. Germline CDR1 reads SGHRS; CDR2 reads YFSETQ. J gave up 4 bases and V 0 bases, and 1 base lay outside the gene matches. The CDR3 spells CASSLDRGRTGELFF. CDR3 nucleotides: TGCGCCAGCAGCTTGGACAGGGGGCGCACCGGGGAGCTGTTTTTT.

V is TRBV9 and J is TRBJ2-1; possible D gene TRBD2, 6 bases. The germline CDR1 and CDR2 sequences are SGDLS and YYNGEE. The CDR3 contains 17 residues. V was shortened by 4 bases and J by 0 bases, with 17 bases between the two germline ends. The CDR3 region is CASSLRPLALSYNEQFF. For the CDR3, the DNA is TGTGCCAGCAGCTTACGACCTCTAGCGCTCTCCTACAATGAGCAGTTCTTC.

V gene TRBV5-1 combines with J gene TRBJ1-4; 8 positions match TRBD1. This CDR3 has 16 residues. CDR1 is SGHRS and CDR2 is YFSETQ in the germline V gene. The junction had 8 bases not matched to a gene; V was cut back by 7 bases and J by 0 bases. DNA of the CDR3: TGCGCCAGCGGACCCGGACAGGGAGCAACTAATGAAAAACTGTTTTTT. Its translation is CASGPGQGATNEKLFF.

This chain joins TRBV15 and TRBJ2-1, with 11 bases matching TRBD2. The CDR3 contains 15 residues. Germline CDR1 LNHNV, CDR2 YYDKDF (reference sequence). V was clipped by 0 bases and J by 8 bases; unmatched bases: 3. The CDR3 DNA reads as TGTGCCACCAGCAGAGATAGCGGGGGGGCCCATGAGCAGTTCTTC. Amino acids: CATSRDSGGAHEQFF. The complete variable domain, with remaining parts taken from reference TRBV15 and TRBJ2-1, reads DAMVIQNPRYQVTQFGKPVTLSCSQTLNHNVMYWYQQKSSQAPKLLFHYYDKDFNNEADTPDNFQSRRPNTSFCFLDIRSPGLGDTAMYLCATSRDSGGAHEQFFGPGTRLTVL.

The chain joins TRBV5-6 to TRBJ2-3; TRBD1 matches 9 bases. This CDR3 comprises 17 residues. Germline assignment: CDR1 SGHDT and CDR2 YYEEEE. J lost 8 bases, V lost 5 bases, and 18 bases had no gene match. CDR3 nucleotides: TGTGCCAGCAGGGGCACCCCGGGACAGGGCACTTTGGGTACGCAGTATTTT. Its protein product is CASRGTPGQGTLGTQYF.

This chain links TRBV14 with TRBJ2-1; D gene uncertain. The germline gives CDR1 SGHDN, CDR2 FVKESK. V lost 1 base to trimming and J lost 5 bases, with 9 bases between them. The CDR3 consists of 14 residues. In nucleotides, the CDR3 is TGTGCCAGCAGCCAAGGTGGTCCTCACAATGAGCAGTTCTTC. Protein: CASSQGGPHNEQFF.

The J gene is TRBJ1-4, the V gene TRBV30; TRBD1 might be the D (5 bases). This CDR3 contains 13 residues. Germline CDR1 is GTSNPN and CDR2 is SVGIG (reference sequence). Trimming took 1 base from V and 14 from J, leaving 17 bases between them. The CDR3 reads CAWSATNEGKLFF. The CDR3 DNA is TGTGCCTGGAGTGCCACCAATGAGGGGAAGCTGTTTTTT.

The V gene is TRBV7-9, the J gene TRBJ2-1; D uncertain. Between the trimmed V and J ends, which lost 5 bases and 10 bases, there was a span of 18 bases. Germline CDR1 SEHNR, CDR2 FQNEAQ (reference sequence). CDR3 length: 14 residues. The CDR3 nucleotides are TGTGCCAGCAGCGCCATTAGTGTGTCTAAGGAGCAGTTCTTC. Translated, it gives CASSAISVSKEQFF.